This TCR beta chain comes out of a study of blood T cell repertoires in COVID-19. Only in-frame clones appear in the TCRdb table, and some are missing; sequencing was by immunoSEQ multiplex PCR. The repertoire consists of 140,000 to 150,000 clones, with more than 75% occurring once and the leading ten covering about 16%. The CDR3 contains 14 residues. V was shortened by 1 base and J by 5 bases, with 11 bases between the two germline ends. CDR1 and CDR2 (germline): SGHAT, FQNNGV. The chain joins TRBV11-2 to TRBJ2-5, with D unresolved. The origin of this receptor is a human donor with acute or convalescent COVID-19. The donor label of this sample is uncertain. Sequencing input: peripheral blood. The CDR3 loop reads CASSLGSGRETQYF. CDR3 nucleotide sequence: TGTGCCAGCAGCTTAGGGTCAGGTCGTGAGACCCAGTACTTC.